This T cell receptor (beta chain) was recovered during a study of tumor-infiltrating lymphocytes in primary liver carcinoma. A constant-region primer served to make TCR beta cDNA from roughly 480 ng total RNA. TCR beta libraries came from three nested multiplex PCR rounds using slightly modified ARM-PCR. The two initial PCR rounds, approximately 10 cycles each, used TRBV1-TRBV30 forward and C-beta reverse primers. TCRdb reprocessed the multiplex PCR reads with MiXCR, giving one entry per CDR3 protein. The sample has 320,000 or so distinct CDR3 sequences, 65% seen once. Germline CDR1 MNHEY, CDR2 SVGEGT. The CDR3 is made up of 12 amino acids. V lost 2 bases, J lost 5 bases, and 5 bases lay in between. About this clonotype itself: Its antigen is unidentified.

The authors took blood RNA from unsorted whole blood and also extracted germline DNA. Among the patients, all had chronic HBV infection and none had been treated. Study results and limitations: Tumor top-250-clone fractions significantly exceeded those of blood (p = 0.039).

Sample: peripheral blood. This clonotype originated in a man aged 40-55 years with primary liver carcinoma and hepatitis B virus infection. The chain couples TRBV6-2 or TRBV6-3 to TRBJ2-3; no definite D call. This CDR3 is CASSYRRDTQYF. DNA of the CDR3: TGTGCCAGCAGTTACCGCCGAGATACGCAGTATTTT.